The sample holds one count of the clone carrying this TCR beta chain. This sample stems from a study of blood T cell repertoires in COVID-19. In the study overall: From T cells, B-cell-depleted T cells, or PBMCs came the material, which was cDNA or gDNA.

The data were produced by immunoSEQ multiplex PCR, yet TCRdb's version contains in-frame clones alone and is incomplete. In the table there are some 300,000 clones, around 89% of which are singletons. The germline V gene has CDR1 MDHEN and CDR2 SYDVKM. V gave up 5 bases and J gave up 1 base; unmatched junction bases: 7. The CDR3 consists of 16 residues. The source of this sequence is a woman aged 18-30 years with acute COVID-19. This sequence joins TRBV28 and TRBJ2-1; 8 bases line up with TRBD1. The sequenced sample was PBMCs or T cells enriched from blood (not recorded which). CDR3 region: CASSRQGTGSYNEQFF. In DNA, the CDR3 is TGTGCCAGCAGTCGACAGGGGACGGGGTCCTACAATGAGCAGTTCTTC.